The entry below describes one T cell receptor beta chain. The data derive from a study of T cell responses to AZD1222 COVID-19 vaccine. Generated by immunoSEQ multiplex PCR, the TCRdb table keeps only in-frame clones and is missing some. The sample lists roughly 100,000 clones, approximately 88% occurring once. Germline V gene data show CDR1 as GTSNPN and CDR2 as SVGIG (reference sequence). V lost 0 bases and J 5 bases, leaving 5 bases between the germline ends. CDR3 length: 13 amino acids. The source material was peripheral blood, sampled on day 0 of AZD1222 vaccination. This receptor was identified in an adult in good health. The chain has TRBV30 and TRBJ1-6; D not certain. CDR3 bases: TGTGCCTGGAGTGTATTGAATAATTCACCCCTCCACTTT. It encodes CAWSVLNNSPLHF.